The next 24 T cell receptor beta chains were all read from a single sample in a study of cytomegalovirus exposure and HLA in healthy donors. The PCR used 60 Vbeta and 13 Jbeta primers. Assay: immunoSEQ multiplex PCR; the TCRdb copy retains only in-frame clones and omits some. The sample shows some 130,000 clones, around 63% of them seen only once. The specimen was PBMCs. The receptor set was obtained from a man between 40 and 49 years old in good health and CMV-seropositive.

This clone appeared a few times. The chain couples TRBV9 to TRBJ2-5, with D unresolved. Germline loops: CDR1 SGDLS, CDR2 YYNGEE. This CDR3 is built from 15 residues. V was pared by 4 bases and J by 1 base, with 14 bases between. CDR3 sequence: CASSYTRGVQETQYF. The CDR3 bases are TGTGCCAGCAGCTATACCAGAGGTGTCCAAGAGACCCAGTACTTC.

The rearrangement uses TRBV30 and TRBJ1-3; D is possibly TRBD1 (5 bases). In germline, CDR1 is GTSNPN, CDR2 SVGIG (reference sequence). The V gene lost 3 bases and the J gene lost 2 bases, with 14 bases spanning the gap. The CDR3 loop spans 15 amino acids. CDR3 bases: TGTGCCTGGAGCGGGGGGAGTGGGCCTGGAAACACCATATATTTT. Amino acids: CAWSGGSGPGNTIYF.

This rearrangement joins TRBV7-6 to TRBJ2-7, with a possible D match to TRBD2 (6 bases). This CDR3 region has 14 residues. Germline CDR1 SGHVS, CDR2 FNYEAQ. The V end was cut by 1 base, the J end by 6 bases, with 13 bases between. The DNA for the CDR3 is TGTGCCAGCAGCTTAGTAGCGGCCAGTCTCGAGCAGTACTTC. Translated: CASSLVAASLEQYF.

The chain carries TRBV7-6 and TRBJ2-1, with 8 bases lining up with TRBD2. CDR3 length: 16 residues. Germline CDR1 is SGHVS and CDR2 is FNYEAQ. J was trimmed by 0 bases and V by 4 bases; bases with no gene match: 5. Here the CDR3 reads CASSSPLADSYNEQFF. The CDR3 DNA is TGTGCCAGCAGCTCCCCACTAGCGGACTCCTACAATGAGCAGTTCTTC.

The chain joins TRBV28 to TRBJ2-3, with TRBD1 as a possible D gene (6 bases). Trimming left V 3 bases short and J 1 base short, with 20 bases between. From germline, CDR1 is MDHEN and CDR2 SYDVKM. CDR3 length: 18 residues. CDR3 protein: CASSFEAWGGTRTDTQYF. In DNA form, the CDR3 reads TGTGCCAGCAGTTTCGAAGCGTGGGGTGGGACACGCACAGATACGCAGTATTTT.

This rearrangement joins TRBV19 to TRBJ2-1, with 13 bases identical to TRBD2. V was clipped by 8 bases and J by 7 bases; unmatched bases: 11. CDR3 length: 16 residues. Germline V gives CDR1 LNHDA, CDR2 SQIVND (reference sequence). This chain's CDR3 is CASQVVGLAGVNEQFF. The DNA of the CDR3 is TGTGCCAGTCAAGTAGTTGGACTAGCGGGAGTGAATGAGCAGTTCTTC.

The V gene is TRBV7-9, the J gene TRBJ1-4; D uncertain. The V gene's germline CDR1 is SEHNR and CDR2 FQNEAQ (reference sequence). CDR3 length: 11 amino acids. The V end was cut by 5 bases, the J end by 5 bases, with 3 bases between. The CDR3 is CASSPNEKLFF. DNA for the CDR3: TGTGCCAGCAGCCCAAATGAAAAACTGTTTTTT.

The chain recombines TRBV23-1 with TRBJ1-4; 9 nucleotides agree with TRBD1. TRBV23-1 is placed among ORFs of uncertain function. The V gene end was trimmed by 0 bases and the J gene end by 5 bases; junction bases not matched to a gene: 7. The CDR3 loop spans 17 amino acids. The CDR3 reads CASSQSEAGTGNEKLFF. In DNA, the CDR3 is TGCGCCAGCAGTCAATCGGAGGCTGGGACAGGGAATGAAAAACTGTTTTTT.

About this clone: This same CDR3 is encoded by further DNA sequences in the sample. V gene TRBV7-3 combines with J gene TRBJ2-5, with 8 bases fitting TRBD1. The CDR3 sequence is 14 residues long. V lost 0 bases to trimming and J lost 5 bases; unmatched junction nucleotides: 2. The germline gives CDR1 SGHTA, CDR2 FQGTGA. This CDR3 is CASSLTGQGETQYF. In DNA, the CDR3 is TGTGCCAGCAGCTTAACCGGACAGGGTGAGACCCAGTACTTC.

The V call is TRBV28, the J call TRBJ2-2; D possibly corresponds to TRBD1 (6 bases). Trimming left V 3 bases short and J 2 bases short, with 13 bases between. Germline CDR1 reads MDHEN; CDR2 reads SYDVKM. This CDR3 has 16 amino acids. CDR3 nucleotide sequence: TGTGCCAGCAGTTTGGTGGGGGCAGGAAACACCGGGGAGCTGTTTTTT. Its protein is CASSLVGAGNTGELFF.

This chain connects TRBV29-1 to TRBJ2-4; the D gene is possibly TRBD1 (6 bases). The CDR3 loop spans 13 amino acids. In germline, CDR1 is SQVTM, CDR2 ANQGSEA. V was pared by 6 bases and J by 0 bases, with 9 bases between. The CDR3 region has the DNA TGCAGCGTCGCCAGGGGAGCCAAAAACATTCAGTACTTC. It is translated as CSVARGAKNIQYF.

V gene TRBV18 combines with J gene TRBJ2-5; tentative D call: TRBD1 (6 bases). The germline CDR1 and CDR2 sequences are KGHSH and LQKENI. V was clipped by 4 bases and J by 8 bases, with 20 bases between them. This CDR3 region has 15 residues. For the CDR3, the DNA is TGTGCCAGCTCACGGAACAGGGATTCAAGAGAAACCCAGTACTTC. Residues: CASSRNRDSRETQYF.

V usage is TRBV27 and J usage is TRBJ2-1; 10 nucleotides align to TRBD2. This CDR3 has 17 residues. Per germline, CDR1 MNHEY and CDR2 SMNVEV (reference sequence). V gave up 4 bases and J gave up 5 bases; unmatched junction bases: 11. The CDR3 sequence: CASSWTSGPTQNNEQFF. As DNA, the CDR3 is TGTGCCAGCAGTTGGACTAGCGGCCCAACACAAAACAATGAGCAGTTCTTC.

This clone was seen only once. This CDR3 reads CASSGQGLGTGELFF. CDR3 nucleotide sequence: TGTGCCAGCAGTGGCCAGGGGTTGGGCACCGGGGAGCTGTTTTTT. The J gene is TRBJ2-2, the V gene TRBV2; D is perhaps TRBD1 (6 bases). Trimming removed 4 bases from V and 4 bases from J, with 13 bases in between. The germline V gene has CDR1 SNHLY and CDR2 FYNNEI. The CDR3 contains 15 residues.

This chain joins TRBV19 and TRBJ1-6; D call uncertain. Deletions cut 4 bases from V and 6 bases from J, with 10 bases between. CDR3 size: 14 residues. Germline V gene lookup returns CDR1 LNHDA and CDR2 SQIVND (reference sequence). CDR3 sequence reads: CASSTGFGNSPLHF. CDR3 nucleotide sequence: TGTGCCAGTAGTACGGGGTTCGGTAATTCACCCCTCCACTTT.

This sequence joins TRBV7-2 and TRBJ1-5; 10 nucleotides match TRBD1. Looked up from germline, CDR1 is SGHTA and CDR2 is FQGNSA. V gave up 5 bases and J gave up 4 bases; unmatched junction bases: 8. This CDR3 is 16 amino acids long. The CDR3 DNA reads as TGTGCCAGCAGCCCTCGGGACAGGGGAGAAAATCAGCCCCAGCATTTT. Translated: CASSPRDRGENQPQHF.

This clone was seen only once. The V and J genes are TRBV11-2 and TRBJ1-2; no definite D call. Per the germline V gene, CDR1 is SGHAT and CDR2 is FQNNGV. The CDR3 has 14 amino acids. The V end lost 2 bases, the J end lost 4 bases, and 11 bases lay between the germline ends. The CDR3 DNA follows: TGTGCCAGCAGCTTAACGGTCCGGGGCTATGGCTACACCTTC. Protein product: CASSLTVRGYGYTF.

The rearrangement joins TRBV5-4 to TRBJ1-1; the match to TRBD1 covers 10 bases. From germline, CDR1 is SGHNT and CDR2 YYREEE (reference sequence). The length of the CDR3 is 14 residues. Losses at the gene ends were 4 bases for V and 5 bases for J; bases not matched to a gene: 5. In nucleotides, the CDR3 is TGTGCCAGCAGCCAGGACAGGGGGTTAACTGAAGCTTTCTTT. Encoded protein: CASSQDRGLTEAFF.

This clone was picked up a small number of times. The chain is built from TRBV6-5 and TRBJ2-2; 8 bases line up with TRBD2. The CDR3 sequence is 16 residues long. Germline CDR1 and CDR2: MNHEY and SVGAGI. V lost 4 bases and J lost 5; bases outside the gene matches: 9. The CDR3 loop reads CASSSPRGGPTGELFF. CDR3 bases: TGTGCCAGCAGTTCGCCCCGGGGGGGACCAACCGGGGAGCTGTTTTTT.

The chain carries TRBV19 and TRBJ1-4; D unresolved. The germline V and J ends were trimmed by 5 bases and 0 bases, with 7 bases remaining between them. The CDR3 sequence is 14 residues long. Looked up from germline, CDR1 is LNHDA and CDR2 is SQIVND (reference sequence). The CDR3: CASSRRATNEKLFF. CDR3 DNA: TGTGCCAGTAGTCGTCGCGCAACTAATGAAAAACTGTTTTTT.

This clone was counted between two and nine times. This chain uses TRBV6-5 with TRBJ1-3; 9 bases align to TRBD1. The CDR3 covers 14 residues. The V gene end was trimmed by 6 bases and the J gene end by 2 bases; junction bases not matched to a gene: 2. Germline CDR1 is MNHEY and CDR2 is SVGAGI. The CDR3 reads CASSRTGAGNTIYF. Written as DNA, the CDR3 is TGTGCCAGCAGCAGGACAGGGGCTGGAAACACCATATATTTT.

J is TRBJ1-2 and V is TRBV9, with a tentative D call TRBD1 (5 bases). The ends were cut back, 3 bases at V and 8 bases at J, with 14 bases in the middle. The CDR3 contains 13 residues. The germline CDR1 and CDR2 sequences are SGDLS and YYNGEE. The CDR3 coding sequence is TGTGCCAGCAGCGCTGCGGGGCAGCGGGGCTACACCTTC. This encodes CASSAAGQRGYTF.

This clone was detected only a few times. Other nucleotide sequences from this sample produce the same CDR3. The chain links TRBV7-9 to TRBJ2-5; the match to TRBD1 covers 7 bases. The trim removed 5 bases at V and 2 bases at J, leaving 5 bases unmatched. The CDR3 loop spans 14 amino acids. From germline, CDR1 is SEHNR and CDR2 FQNEAQ (reference sequence). DNA of the CDR3: TGTGCCAGCAGCGCCCGACAGGGACAAGAGACCCAGTACTTC. As protein: CASSARQGQETQYF.

The rearrangement links TRBV30 to TRBJ1-2; D call uncertain. Germline CDR1 reads GTSNPN; CDR2 reads SVGIG (reference sequence). This CDR3 comprises 13 residues. Trimming stripped 0 bases from V and 2 bases from J, with 7 bases between. This chain's CDR3 is CAWSVAGNYGYTF. The DNA of the CDR3 is TGTGCCTGGAGTGTGGCGGGCAACTATGGCTACACCTTC.